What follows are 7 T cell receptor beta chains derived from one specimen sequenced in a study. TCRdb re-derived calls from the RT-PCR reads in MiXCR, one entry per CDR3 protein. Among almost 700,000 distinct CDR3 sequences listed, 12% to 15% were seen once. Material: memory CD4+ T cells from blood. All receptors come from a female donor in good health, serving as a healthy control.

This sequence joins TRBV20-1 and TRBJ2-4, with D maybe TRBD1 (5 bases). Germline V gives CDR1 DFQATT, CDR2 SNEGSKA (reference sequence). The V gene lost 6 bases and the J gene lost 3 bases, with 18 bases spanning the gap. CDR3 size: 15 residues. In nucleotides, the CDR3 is TGCAGTGCAGGGGCCCTTGGCTACGACAAAAACATTCAGTACTTC. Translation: CSAGALGYDKNIQYF.

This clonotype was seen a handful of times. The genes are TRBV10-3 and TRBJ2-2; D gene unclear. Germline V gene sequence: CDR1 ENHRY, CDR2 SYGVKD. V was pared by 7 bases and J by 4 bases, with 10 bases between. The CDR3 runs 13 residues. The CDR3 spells CAIMLRGTGELFF. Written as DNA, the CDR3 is TGTGCCATCATGCTGAGAGGCACCGGGGAGCTGTTTTTT.

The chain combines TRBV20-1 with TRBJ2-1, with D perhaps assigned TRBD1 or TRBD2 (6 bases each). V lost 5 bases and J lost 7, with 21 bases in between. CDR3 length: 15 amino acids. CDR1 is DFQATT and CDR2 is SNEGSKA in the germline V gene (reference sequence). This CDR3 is CSASNAGGIGNEQFF. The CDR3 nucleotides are TGCAGTGCTTCTAACGCCGGGGGCATTGGGAATGAGCAGTTCTTC.

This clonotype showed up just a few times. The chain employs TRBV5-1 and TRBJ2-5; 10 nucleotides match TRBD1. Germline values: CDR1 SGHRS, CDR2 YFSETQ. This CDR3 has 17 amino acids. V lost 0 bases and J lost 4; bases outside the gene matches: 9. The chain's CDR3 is CASSLDPGTGARETQYF. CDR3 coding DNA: TGCGCCAGCAGCTTGGATCCCGGGACAGGGGCACGAGAGACCCAGTACTTC.

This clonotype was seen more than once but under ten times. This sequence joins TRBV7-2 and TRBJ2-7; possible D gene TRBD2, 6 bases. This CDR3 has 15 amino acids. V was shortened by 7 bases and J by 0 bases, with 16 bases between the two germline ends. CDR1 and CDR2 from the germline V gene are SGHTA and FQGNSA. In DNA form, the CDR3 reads TGTGCCAGCATTAAGGGCGCGGGGATCTCCTACGAGCAGTACTTC. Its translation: CASIKGAGISYEQYF.

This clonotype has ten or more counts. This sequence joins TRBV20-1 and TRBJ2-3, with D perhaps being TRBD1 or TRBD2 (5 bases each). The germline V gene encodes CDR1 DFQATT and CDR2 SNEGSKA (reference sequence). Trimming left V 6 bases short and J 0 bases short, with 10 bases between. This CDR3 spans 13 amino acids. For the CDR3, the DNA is TGCAGTGCCGGGGACCACAGCACAGATACGCAGTATTTT. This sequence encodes CSAGDHSTDTQYF.

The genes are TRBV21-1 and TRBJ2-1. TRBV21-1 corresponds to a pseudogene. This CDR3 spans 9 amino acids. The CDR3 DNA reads TGTGCCAGCAGCAGTGTTGAGTTCTTC. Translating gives CASSSVEFF.